The subject of this entry is one T cell receptor (beta chain). Its antigen is unknown. Researchers amplified the TCR beta CDR3 regions from RNA transcripts. The HTBI primer set was used in a first-round RT-PCR of the TCR CDR3. MiXCR was run by TCRdb on the multiplex PCR reads, yielding one entry per CDR3 protein. The sample carries about 410,000 distinct CDR3 sequences, about 15% recorded once. The CDR3 loop spans 15 amino acids. V lost 5 bases, J lost 0 bases, and 13 bases lay in between. CDR1 SGHVS and CDR2 FQNEAQ come from the germline V gene. This sample is part of a study of T cells in Graves' hyperthyroidism and ophthalmopathy. Study-wide findings and caveats: Ophthalmopathy was distinguished from stable hyperthyroidism by 13 V-J signatures.

Enrolled ophthalmopathy patients presented with a Clinical Activity Score of at least 3, a NOSPECS grade of at least 4, and disease duration under 3 months. The chain has TRBV7-8 and TRBJ1-1; D is ambiguous. Sequencing used blood. This clonotype originated in a woman aged 25 to 39 with Graves' ophthalmopathy. The CDR3 DNA is TGTGCCAGCAGCACAAGACCGAGTGTGAACACTGAAGCTTTCTTT. Amino acid sequence: CASSTRPSVNTEAFF.